In this sample, the clone carrying this T cell receptor (beta chain) turned up once. Some clones are missing from TCRdb's copy, which holds only in-frame ones; the method was immunoSEQ multiplex PCR. The sample records some 15,000 clones, approximately 75% being singletons. Purity of the CD4+ and CD8+ cells, isolated by positive magnetic bead selection, was checked by flow cytometry. This entry is derived from a study of somatic mutations in cytotoxic T cells in rheumatoid arthritis. Study in general: Certain T-cell populations stained with V beta antibodies were FACS-sorted to nearly 100% purity, and V beta1+ cells were TCRB-sequenced.

The receptor was isolated from an adult with rheumatoid arthritis. The sample consisted of CD8+ T cells sorted from blood.

The CDR3 coding sequence is TGCAGCGTCCCCAAGGTGGGCTACTCCTACAATGAGCAGTTCTTC. Residues: CSVPKVGYSYNEQFF. The V call is TRBV29-1, the J call TRBJ2-1, with D unresolved. The V and J ends lost 6 bases and 0 bases respectively, with 15 bases between them. CDR3 length: 15 amino acids. The germline V gene has CDR1 SQVTM and CDR2 ANQGSEA.